What follows are 6 T cell receptor beta chains derived from one specimen sequenced in a study of T-cell reconstitution after alpha-beta-depleted transplantation in children. TCRbeta library preparation incorporated unique molecular identifiers. TCRdb re-called the PCR reads through MiXCR, storing one row per CDR3 protein. The sample has some 550,000 distinct CDR3 sequences, 23% seen once. Sequencing was performed on PBMCs, mostly from graft donor cells, taken 360 days after TCRalphabeta/CD19-depleted stem cell transplant. These receptor sequences come from a boy under three years old who had a stem cell transplant for acute myeloid leukemia, so the T cells may come from the graft donor.

This clonotype was seen a handful of times. V usage is TRBV10-3 and J usage is TRBJ2-3; D remains unclear. This CDR3 spans 14 amino acids. Germline-derived CDR1 and CDR2 are ENHRY and SYGVKD. Trimming took off 0 bases at V and 6 bases at J, with 10 bases between the two ends. The CDR3 loop is CAISESTMSDTQYF. The CDR3 DNA follows: TGTGCCATCAGTGAGTCCACCATGAGTGATACGCAGTATTTT.

This clonotype appeared many times. The chain employs TRBV20-1 and TRBJ2-7; 7 bases are shared with TRBD1. This CDR3 has 12 amino acids. Germline CDR1 and CDR2: DFQATT and SNEGSKA (reference sequence). V lost 6 bases, J lost 4 bases, and 6 bases stayed unmatched. The CDR3 sequence: CSATGQRYEQYF. The CDR3 DNA sequence: TGCAGTGCCACGGGACAGAGGTACGAGCAGTACTTC.

The chain couples TRBV5-1 to TRBJ1-1, with a weak D call TRBD1 (6 bases). CDR1 and CDR2 (germline): SGHRS, YFSETQ. V dropped 2 bases and J dropped 4 bases, with 12 bases sitting between them. CDR3 length: 14 residues. In DNA form, the CDR3 reads TGCGCCAGCAGCTTAACGGTCAGGGGCACTGAAGCTTTCTTT. It translates to CASSLTVRGTEAFF.

With regard to this clonotype: This could be a read error, since a much larger clone is one nucleotide away. The CDR3 DNA sequence: TGTGCCAGCAGCCAGAAAAAAGAGGATACGCAGTATTTT. This sequence encodes CASSQKKEDTQYF. The chain employs TRBV7-2 and TRBJ2-3; the D is unclear. CDR3 length: 13 amino acids. Germline assignment: CDR1 SGHTA and CDR2 FQGNSA. V lost 5 bases and J 6 bases, leaving 12 bases between the germline ends.

The chain is built from TRBV27 and TRBJ1-1; TRBD1 matches at 8 bases. The CDR3 contains 15 residues. The germline CDR1 and CDR2 sequences are MNHEY and SMNVEV (reference sequence). The trim removed 7 bases at V and 3 bases at J, leaving 10 bases unmatched. The DNA of the CDR3 is TGTGCCAGCACCGCTGACAGGGGCCGGGACACTGAAGCTTTCTTT. This encodes CASTADRGRDTEAFF.

This clonotype came up many times. The chain has TRBV12-3 or TRBV12-4 and TRBJ1-1; D call uncertain. V was pared by 5 bases and J by 8 bases, with 12 bases between. This CDR3 has 12 residues. In DNA, the CDR3 is TGTGCCAGCAGTACGAGTTGGTACGAAGCTTTCTTT. It encodes CASSTSWYEAFF.